One sample yielded the 27 T cell receptor beta chains listed below, sequenced in a study of blood T cell repertoires in COVID-19. This table comes from immunoSEQ multiplex PCR, and its TCRdb copy is limited to in-frame clones, with some not included. The sample gives roughly 340,000 clones, 88% of which show up once; 6% to 8.5% is in the top ten. Sequencing was performed on peripheral blood. These receptor sequences come from a woman in her 70s with COVID-19, enrolled during active disease.

This chain joins TRBV30 and TRBJ1-2; D perhaps matches TRBD1 (6 bases). Trimming removed 3 bases at V and 0 bases at J, with 11 bases between. The CDR3 is 14 amino acids. The germline V gene has CDR1 GTSNPN and CDR2 SVGIG (reference sequence). CDR3 region: CAWRSTGTNYGYTF. CDR3 sequence (DNA): TGTGCCTGGAGGTCGACAGGAACTAACTATGGCTACACCTTC.

The gene calls are TRBV2 and TRBJ2-1; 13 bases agree with TRBD2. From germline, CDR1 is SNHLY and CDR2 FYNNEI. The CDR3 spans 15 residues. With 5 bases clipped from V and 9 bases from J, the junction kept 7 bases outside the gene matches. The CDR3 DNA is TGTGCCAGCAGTTCACTAGCGGGGGGGCACGGTGAGCAGTTCTTC. It encodes CASSSLAGGHGEQFF.

On this clone itself: Other DNA sequences in the same sample also yield this CDR3. The chain is built from TRBV5-1 and TRBJ2-3; 10 nucleotides agree with TRBD2. Germline CDR1 is SGHRS and CDR2 is YFSETQ. J gave up 3 bases and V 2 bases, and 3 bases lay outside the gene matches. The CDR3 loop spans 15 amino acids. CDR3 nucleotides: TGCGCCAGCAGCTTCTTAGCGGGGGGAACAGATACGCAGTATTTT. Translation: CASSFLAGGTDTQYF. Using reference TRBV5-1 and TRBJ2-3 for the parts outside the CDR3, the full variable domain is KAGVTQTPRYLIKTRGQQVTLSCSPISGHRSVSWYQQTPGQGLQFLFEYFSETQRNKGNFPGRFSGRQFSNSRSEMNVSTLELGDSALYLCASSFLAGGTDTQYFGPGTRLTVL.

The chain has TRBV4-1 and TRBJ1-5; maybe TRBD1 (5 bases). Germline CDR1 MGHRA, CDR2 YSYEKL. The CDR3 has 15 residues. V was trimmed by 4 bases and J by 1 base, leaving 11 bases between them. The CDR3 DNA is TGCGCCAGCAGCCGATCCAGGGAAAGCAATCAGCCCCAGCATTTT. Amino acids: CASSRSRESNQPQHF.

The chain couples TRBV6-5 to TRBJ2-2; tentative D call: TRBD2 (6 bases). Trimming removed 5 bases from V and 6 bases from J, with 13 bases in between. The V gene's germline CDR1 is MNHEY and CDR2 SVGAGI. The CDR3 runs 14 residues. CDR3 DNA sequence: TGTGCCAGCAGTAGACCTCTAGCGTCCGGGGAGCTGTTTTTT. Its translation is CASSRPLASGELFF.

The gene calls are TRBV7-9 and TRBJ1-1; D is perhaps TRBD1 (6 bases). Germline V gives CDR1 SEHNR, CDR2 FQNEAQ (reference sequence). The V gene lost 8 bases and the J gene lost 3 bases, with 13 bases spanning the gap. This CDR3 is built from 13 residues. CDR3: CASSRTADTEAFF. CDR3 nucleotides: TGTGCCAGCTCTCGGACAGCTGACACTGAAGCTTTCTTT.

J is TRBJ1-1 and V is TRBV6-5; 7 bases are shared with TRBD1. Germline values: CDR1 MNHEY, CDR2 SVGAGI. The CDR3 consists of 13 residues. Trimming cost V 5 bases and J 5 bases; bases outside gene matches: 5. The CDR3 DNA reads as TGTGCCAGCAGTACCACAGGGGATACTGAAGCTTTCTTT. Its translation is CASSTTGDTEAFF.

This clone was observed a single time. The chain combines TRBV27 with TRBJ1-1; tentative D call: TRBD1 (5 bases). V shed 5 bases and J shed 2 bases, with 21 bases lying between them. The CDR3 runs 17 residues. Germline CDR1 MNHEY, CDR2 SMNVEV (reference sequence). The CDR3 DNA follows: TGTGCCAGCAGTACCAAAGGACACTTTCGTCCTAACACTGAAGCTTTCTTT. It specifies CASSTKGHFRPNTEAFF.

The J gene is TRBJ1-1, the V gene TRBV27; perhaps TRBD1 as D (6 bases). This CDR3 is 14 amino acids long. The germline V gene has CDR1 MNHEY and CDR2 SMNVEV (reference sequence). Trimming cost V 6 bases and J 0 bases, with 11 bases left between them. The CDR3 bases are TGTGCCAGCAGGAAGGACAGCATGAACACTGAAGCTTTCTTT. Amino acids: CASRKDSMNTEAFF.

The chain links TRBV7-9 to TRBJ2-3; TRBD1 is a possible D gene (6 bases). In germline, CDR1 is SEHNR, CDR2 FQNEAQ (reference sequence). Deletions cut 2 bases from V and 4 bases from J, with 13 bases between. The CDR3 sequence is 15 residues long. CDR3 residues: CASSLNRVGADTQYF. The CDR3 DNA is TGTGCCAGCAGCTTAAACAGGGTTGGGGCAGATACGCAGTATTTT.

The CDR3 DNA reads as TGTGCCAGCAGTCCAGGTGACTCTGGGGCCAACGTCCTGACTTTC. Translating it yields CASSPGDSGANVLTF. This chain links TRBV28 with TRBJ2-6; D remains ambiguous. This CDR3 spans 15 amino acids. Looked up from germline, CDR1 is MDHEN and CDR2 is SYDVKM. Trimming stripped 5 bases from V and 0 bases from J, with 8 bases between.

The CDR3 reads CASSAAPHSGGAYNEQFF. CDR3 coding DNA: TGTGCCAGCAGCGCCGCCCCTCATAGCGGGGGGGCGTACAATGAGCAGTTCTTC. The chain combines TRBV9 with TRBJ2-1, with 11 nucleotides matching TRBD2. V gave up 3 bases and J gave up 4 bases; unmatched junction bases: 12. The CDR3 has 18 residues. Germline CDR1 SGDLS, CDR2 YYNGEE.

The chain joins TRBV7-9 to TRBJ2-7; D may be TRBD2 (5 bases). V shed 5 bases and J shed 0 bases, with 11 bases lying between them. The CDR3 covers 14 residues. Germline V CDR1 and CDR2: SEHNR, FQNEAQ (reference sequence). For the CDR3, the DNA is TGTGCCAGCAGCCTACCCGGGAACTCCTACGAGCAGTACTTC. Encoded protein: CASSLPGNSYEQYF.

The chain links TRBV30 to TRBJ2-7; 8 bases align to TRBD2. This CDR3 region has 15 residues. V was clipped by 4 bases and J by 2 bases; unmatched bases: 10. Germline V gives CDR1 GTSNPN, CDR2 SVGIG (reference sequence). The CDR3 DNA reads as TGTGCCTGGACTCCGACCCGGGGGGGGACCTACGAGCAGTACTTC. Translating gives CAWTPTRGGTYEQYF.

Comments on this clone: The same CDR3 arises from other DNA sequences in this sample as well. The chain has TRBV27 and TRBJ1-2, with TRBD1 matching 7 bases. V lost 8 bases to trimming and J lost 8 bases; unmatched junction nucleotides: 5. CDR1 and CDR2 (germline): MNHEY, SMNVEV (reference sequence). The CDR3 is made up of 11 amino acids. The CDR3 coding sequence is TGTGCCAGCCGGCAGGGGGGCGGCTACACCTTC. It specifies CASRQGGGYTF.

The CDR3: CASGLVRGTGNTIYF. The CDR3, as DNA: TGTGCTAGTGGTTTGGTACGGGGGACTGGAAACACCATATATTTT. The chain is built from TRBV12-5 and TRBJ1-3, with TRBD1 as a possible D gene (5 bases). The V and J ends lost 0 bases and 2 bases respectively, with 8 bases between them. The length of the CDR3 is 15 residues. Germline V gene data show CDR1 as LGHNT and CDR2 as FRNRAP.

The chain links TRBV7-9 to TRBJ2-1; possibly TRBD1 for D (5 bases). The CDR3 extends over 15 amino acids. Germline assignment: CDR1 SEHNR and CDR2 FQNEAQ (reference sequence). V lost 1 base, J lost 5 bases, and 12 bases lay in between. CDR3 region: CASSLVQGPNNEQFF. CDR3 in DNA: TGTGCCAGCAGCTTAGTGCAGGGCCCCAACAATGAGCAGTTCTTC.

The genes are TRBV19 and TRBJ1-2; D is uncertain. CDR3 size: 15 residues. CDR1 LNHDA and CDR2 SQIVND come from the germline V gene (reference sequence). Trimming removed 5 bases at V and 4 bases at J, with 17 bases between. The CDR3 coding sequence is TGTGCCAGTAGTTTGTTCGGGGAGATGGGCTATGGCTACACCTTC. Translated, it gives CASSLFGEMGYGYTF.

The chain combines TRBV19 with TRBJ1-5; TRBD1 matches at 9 bases. Germline loops: CDR1 LNHDA, CDR2 SQIVND (reference sequence). The CDR3 totals 15 residues. The ends lost 5 bases at V and 4 bases at J; junction bases unmatched: 6. This CDR3 is CASSWGDRENQPQHF. The CDR3 DNA follows: TGTGCCAGTAGTTGGGGGGACAGGGAGAATCAGCCCCAGCATTTT.

This chain connects TRBV10-3 to TRBJ1-3; 7 bases fit TRBD1. Germline-derived CDR1 and CDR2 are ENHRY and SYGVKD. V shed 2 bases, J shed 4 bases, and the junction held 5 bases outside the gene matches. The CDR3 sequence is 15 residues long. The CDR3 reads CAISELRGQGNTIYF. DNA of the CDR3: TGTGCCATCAGTGAGCTCAGGGGACAGGGAAACACCATATATTTT.

The rearrangement links TRBV27 to TRBJ2-7, with 7 bases lining up with TRBD1. Per the germline V gene, CDR1 is MNHEY and CDR2 is SMNVEV (reference sequence). The CDR3 has 13 residues. V lost 5 bases, J lost 2 bases, and 3 bases stayed unmatched. This CDR3 reads CASSMGTAYEQYF. CDR3 nucleotide sequence: TGTGCCAGCAGTATGGGGACAGCCTACGAGCAGTACTTC.

The rearrangement joins TRBV7-3 to TRBJ1-2, with a possible D match to TRBD1 (5 bases). Germline CDR1 and CDR2: SGHTA and FQGTGA. The V gene lost 5 bases and the J gene lost 6 bases, with 16 bases spanning the gap. The CDR3 runs 14 residues. The chain's CDR3 is CASSASGLGNGYTF. DNA for the CDR3: TGTGCCAGCAGCGCCTCGGGACTCGGGAATGGCTACACCTTC.

There are many counts of this clone. This sample also contains other DNA sequences that code for the same CDR3. V usage is TRBV4-3 and J usage is TRBJ1-2; 9 bases line up with TRBD1. Looked up from germline, CDR1 is LGHNA and CDR2 is YSLEER. This CDR3 is built from 16 residues. V was pared by 1 base and J by 8 bases, with 11 bases of the junction left unmatched. The CDR3 sequence is CASSQAEDRGVGGYTF. Here the CDR3 DNA reads TGCGCCAGCAGCCAAGCCGAGGACAGGGGTGTAGGAGGCTACACCTTC.

This chain uses TRBV25-1 with TRBJ1-1; D ambiguous. Germline V gives CDR1 MGHDK, CDR2 SYGVNS. The V gene lost 1 base and the J gene lost 0 bases, with 3 bases spanning the gap. The CDR3 is made up of 13 amino acids. DNA of the CDR3: TGTGCCAGCAGTGAATCAGTGAACACTGAAGCTTTCTTT. Protein sequence: CASSESVNTEAFF.

This chain uses TRBV9 with TRBJ2-1; 13 bases match TRBD2. CDR1 is SGDLS, CDR2 YYNGEE, per germline. V lost 4 bases and J lost 8; bases outside the gene matches: 6. The CDR3 has 15 residues. The CDR3 DNA reads TGTGCCAGCAGCTTCACTAGCGGGGGGGCGGATGAGCAGTTCTTC. It codes for CASSFTSGGADEQFF.

The CDR3 reads CASSPTPGQGDTGELFF. The CDR3 coding sequence is TGTGCCAGCAGTCCTACCCCGGGACAGGGAGACACCGGGGAGCTGTTTTTT. The rearrangement joins TRBV11-2 to TRBJ2-2, with 9 nucleotides matching TRBD1. Per germline, CDR1 SGHAT and CDR2 FQNNGV. The V segment lost 6 bases and the J segment 3 bases; nucleotides outside the gene matches: 11. The CDR3 contains 17 residues. Full variable domain (outside the CDR3, taken from reference TRBV11-2 and TRBJ2-2): EAGVAQSPRYKIIEKRQSVAFWCNPISGHATLYWYQQILGQGPKLLIQFQNNGVVDDSQLPKDRFSAERLKGVDSTLKIQPAKLEDSAVYLCASSPTPGQGDTGELFFGEGSRLTVL.

The chain carries TRBV5-6 and TRBJ2-7, with D perhaps matching TRBD1 (5 bases). This CDR3 is built from 12 residues. Deletions cut 3 bases from V and 7 bases from J, with 11 bases between. Germline V CDR1 and CDR2: SGHDT, YYEEEE. The CDR3 protein is CASSSYKGEQYF. CDR3 DNA sequence: TGTGCCAGCAGCTCCTACAAGGGGGAGCAGTACTTC.